What follows are 13 T cell receptor beta chains derived from one specimen sequenced in a study of blood T cell repertoires in COVID-19. Repertoires were generated with immunoSEQ multiplex PCR, while TCRdb's copy carries only in-frame clones and drops some. The profile shows 70,000 to 95,000 clones, about 82% of them singletons. Sequencing was performed on peripheral blood. Receptors originate from a man older than 75 with active or convalescent COVID-19.

This sequence joins TRBV20-1 and TRBJ2-1; 9 bases line up with TRBD2. This CDR3 contains 15 residues. The germline V gene has CDR1 DFQATT and CDR2 SNEGSKA (reference sequence). The V gene end was trimmed by 3 bases and the J gene end by 7 bases; junction bases not matched to a gene: 10. Written as DNA, the CDR3 is TGCAGTGCTAGTGGTGCGGGAGGGCCTCAGAATGAGCAGTTCTTC. Residues: CSASGAGGPQNEQFF.

The rearrangement links TRBV5-1 to TRBJ1-4, with 10 bases lining up with TRBD1. Trimming took 4 bases from V and 10 from J; bases not matched to a gene: 10. Germline V lookup: CDR1 SGHRS, CDR2 YFSETQ. This CDR3 comprises 15 residues. The CDR3 nucleotides read TGCGCCAGCAGCCCGGGGACAGGGGAAGGGAGAAAACTGTTTTTT. The encoded protein is CASSPGTGEGRKLFF.

The V call is TRBV28, the J call TRBJ2-5, with D possibly being TRBD1 (7 bases). CDR3 length: 15 amino acids. CDR1 and CDR2 from the germline V gene are MDHEN and SYDVKM. Trimming took 4 bases from V and 5 from J, leaving 17 bases between them. The CDR3 DNA follows: TGTGCCAGCAGTTCAGACAGGGCGGGACTGGAGACCCAGTACTTC. Amino acid sequence: CASSSDRAGLETQYF.

The J gene is TRBJ2-3, the V gene TRBV6-5, with 8 nucleotides matching TRBD1. The CDR3 has 13 amino acids. Germline CDR1 reads MNHEY; CDR2 reads SVGAGI. V lost 6 bases and J lost 5; bases outside the gene matches: 4. CDR3 in amino acids: CASRDRAVDTQYF. The CDR3 DNA sequence: TGTGCCAGCAGGGACAGGGCAGTAGATACGCAGTATTTT.

The V call is TRBV15, the J call TRBJ1-2; D unclear. CDR3 length: 15 amino acids. Deletions cut 1 base from V and 0 bases from J, with 9 bases between. Germline lookup yields CDR1 LNHNV and CDR2 YYDKDF (reference sequence). This chain's CDR3 is CATSRGGEANYGYTF. The CDR3 DNA reads TGTGCCACCAGCAGAGGTGGAGAAGCTAACTATGGCTACACCTTC.

V is TRBV5-5 and J is TRBJ1-6, with TRBD1 matching 7 bases. V shed 4 bases and J 9 bases; nucleotides not matched to a gene: 10. This CDR3 spans 15 amino acids. Germline CDR1 is SGHKS and CDR2 is YYEKEE (reference sequence). The DNA for the CDR3 is TGTGCCAGCAGCCCCAGGGGGGCAGGGGCTTCACCCCTCCACTTT. It yields the protein CASSPRGAGASPLHF.

This clone was observed a handful of times. J is TRBJ1-5 and V is TRBV19; D might be TRBD1 (6 bases). This CDR3 contains 16 residues. Germline-derived CDR1 and CDR2 are LNHDA and SQIVND (reference sequence). The ends were cut back, 5 bases at V and 3 bases at J, with 17 bases in the middle. The CDR3 bases are TGTGCCAGTAGTGTGACCGCAGGGGTGGCCAATCAGCCCCAGCATTTT. Translation gives CASSVTAGVANQPQHF.

The chain links TRBV7-2 to TRBJ2-5, with 8 bases that match TRBD2. This CDR3 region has 13 residues. Germline CDR1 reads SGHTA; CDR2 reads FQGNSA. The ends lost 5 bases at V and 5 bases at J; junction bases unmatched: 4. The CDR3 bases are TGTGCCAGCAGCCTCTCGGGAGGGGAGACCCAGTACTTC. Its translation: CASSLSGGETQYF. Drawing the rest from reference TRBV7-2 and TRBJ2-5, the complete variable domain is GAGVSQSPSNKVTEKGKDVELRCDPISGHTALYWYRQSLGQGLEFLIYFQGNSAPDKSGLPSDRFSAERTGGSVSTLTIQRTQQEDSAVYLCASSLSGGETQYFGPGTRLLVL.

For this clone: Other nucleotide sequences from this sample produce the same CDR3. For the CDR3, the DNA is TGTGCCACCAGTGGATCCGGGGGTGGATACAATGAGCAGTTCTTC. Amino acids: CATSGSGGGYNEQFF. V and J are TRBV24-1 and TRBJ2-1; TRBD2 is a possible D gene (6 bases). Germline V gene data show CDR1 as KGHDR and CDR2 as SFDVKD. The CDR3 contains 15 residues. The V end lost 5 bases, the J end lost 4 bases, and 14 bases lay between the germline ends.

This clone came up once. The V and J genes are TRBV3-1 (or the pseudogene TRBV3-2) and TRBJ2-5; 9 bases map to TRBD1. The V segment lost 5 bases and the J segment 3 bases; nucleotides outside the gene matches: 1. Germline V lookup: CDR1 LGHDT, CDR2 YNNKEL (reference sequence). CDR3 length equals 13 residues. The CDR3 nucleotides are TGTGCCAGCAGCTGGACAGGGGAAGAGACCCAGTACTTC. Amino acids: CASSWTGEETQYF.

This chain links TRBV6-1 with TRBJ2-5; 8 nucleotides align to TRBD1. CDR1 MNHNS and CDR2 SASEGT come from the germline V gene. The V gene end was trimmed by 4 bases and the J gene end by 5 bases; junction bases not matched to a gene: 15. The length of the CDR3 is 17 residues. The DNA for the CDR3 is TGTGCCAGCAGTGGAGAACTTGGACAGGGAGTCCACGAGACCCAGTACTTC. Residues: CASSGELGQGVHETQYF.

This chain links TRBV30 with TRBJ2-1; 7 nucleotides align to TRBD2. The CDR3 covers 15 residues. CDR1 and CDR2 (germline): GTSNPN, SVGIG (reference sequence). J gave up 10 bases and V 0 bases, and 12 bases lay outside the gene matches. The DNA for the CDR3 is TGTGCCTGGAGTGTAGCGGGACCCCCTGTCGCGGAGCAGTTCTTC. Its protein is CAWSVAGPPVAEQFF.

The chain joins TRBV2 to TRBJ1-5; maybe TRBD1 (6 bases). V was trimmed by 2 bases and J by 1 base, leaving 12 bases between them. The CDR3 totals 16 residues. CDR1 is SNHLY, CDR2 FYNNEI, per germline. The CDR3 DNA sequence: TGTGCCAGCAGTGAACGGGGGGCAGAGAGCAATCAGCCCCAGCATTTT. Protein sequence: CASSERGAESNQPQHF. Together with reference TRBV2 and TRBJ1-5, the CDR3 gives the full variable domain: EPEVTQTPSHQVTQMGQEVILRCVPISNHLYFYWYRQILGQKVEFLVSFYNNEISEKSEIFDDQFSVERPDGSNFTLKIRSTKLEDSAMYFCASSERGAESNQPQHFGDGTRLSIL.